A selection of T cell receptor beta chains follows, all from one sample in a study of beta chain features in type 1 diabetes. The table came from immunoSEQ multiplex PCR; TCRdb's copy has only in-frame clones and leaves some out. The sample has some 410,000 clones, roughly 10% seen once. Sequencing used naive CD4+ T cells from blood. All receptors derive from a woman aged 18-29 years in good health. CDR3s include the opening cysteine and the closing phenylalanine or tryptophan. D genes are given only for firm matches. The size of a clone is reported for some rows only, either as once, few or many, or as a class for expanded clones.

D: NA; size: NA; J: TRBJ2-3; V: TRBV20-1; DNA: TGCAGTGCTAGAGATGGAGATACGCAGTATTTT; CDR3: CSARDGDTQYF
D: TRBD1; size: few; J: TRBJ2-3; V: TRBV9; DNA: TGTGCCAGCAGCGCCCAGGGGGCAGATACGCAGTATTTT; CDR3: CASSAQGADTQYF
D: NA; size: few; J: TRBJ2-6; V: TRBV5-1; DNA: TGCGCCAGCAGCTTGGGAACGAGCTCTGGGGCCAACGTCCTGACTTTC; CDR3: CASSLGTSSGANVLTF
D: TRBD1; size: NA; J: TRBJ2-7; V: TRBV11-3; DNA: TGTGCCAGCAGATCACAGGGGGCGAACGAGCAGTACTTC; CDR3: CASRSQGANEQYF
D: NA; size: NA; J: TRBJ2-1; V: TRBV5-1; DNA: TGCGCCAGCAGCTTGTCTGGGTACTACAATGAGCAGTTCTTC; CDR3: CASSLSGYYNEQFF
D: TRBD1; size: NA; J: TRBJ2-7; V: TRBV27; DNA: TGTGCCAGCAACGACAGGGGGCCCCGTGGGTACGAGCAGTACTTC; CDR3: CASNDRGPRGYEQYF
D: NA; size: NA; J: TRBJ2-2; V: TRBV5-5; DNA: TGTGCCAGCAGCTTGCTGGCCCCCGGGGAGCTGTTTTTT; CDR3: CASSLLAPGELFF
D: TRBD1; size: NA; J: TRBJ1-4; V: TRBV28; DNA: TGTGCCAGCAGCTCCGGGACAGCCTATATCGCTAATGAAAAACTGTTTTTT; CDR3: CASSSGTAYIANEKLFF
D: NA; size: few; J: TRBJ2-3; V: TRBV29-1; DNA: TGCAGCGTTCAGGGTGCCGGCACAGATACGCAGTATTTT; CDR3: CSVQGAGTDTQYF
D: NA; size: NA; J: TRBJ2-7; V: TRBV21-1; DNA: TGTGCCAGCACCCCGGACGAGCAGTACTTC; CDR3: CASTPDEQYF
D: TRBD2; size: NA; J: TRBJ2-5; V: TRBV5-1; DNA: TGCGCCAGCAGCTTAGCGGGACGCATGGAGACCCAGTACTTC; CDR3: CASSLAGRMETQYF
D: TRBD1; size: NA; J: TRBJ2-3; V: TRBV28; DNA: TGTGCCAGCAGTGGGACAGGCACAGATACGCAGTATTTT; CDR3: CASSGTGTDTQYF
D: NA; size: NA; J: TRBJ1-2; V: TRBV6-5; DNA: TGTGCCAGCAGTTACGGGGCCGCGGGTACTAACTATGGCTACACCTTC; CDR3: CASSYGAAGTNYGYTF
D: NA; size: few; J: TRBJ2-7; V: TRBV15; DNA: TGTGCCACCAGCAGAGGAGGGGCGCAGAGCTCCTACGAGCAGTACTTC; CDR3: CATSRGGAQSSYEQYF
D: TRBD1; size: few; J: TRBJ2-2; V: TRBV5-1; DNA: TGCGCCAGCAGCTTGGCGGGACAGGTGAACACCGGGGAGCTGTTTTTT; CDR3: CASSLAGQVNTGELFF
D: NA; size: NA; J: TRBJ1-6; V: TRBV7-2; DNA: TGTGCCAGCAGCCAGGGGAATTCACCCCTCCACTTT; CDR3: CASSQGNSPLHF
D: TRBD2; size: NA; J: TRBJ2-3; V: TRBV7-3; DNA: TGTGCCAGCAGCGCAGTTGCGGGGGACGCTAGCACAGATACGCAGTATTTT; CDR3: CASSAVAGDASTDTQYF
D: NA; size: NA; J: TRBJ1-1; V: TRBV14; DNA: TGTGCCAGCAGCCCGAGGTGGGGGATGAACACTGAAGCTTTCTTT; CDR3: CASSPRWGMNTEAFF
D: NA; size: NA; J: TRBJ2-6; V: TRBV4-3; DNA: TGCGCCAGCAGCCACCAGGGGATTAGCCCTGGGGCCAACGTCCTGACTTTC; CDR3: CASSHQGISPGANVLTF